The clone carrying this T cell receptor beta chain was detected only a few times. The antigen is unknown. This entry is derived from a study of T cell repertoires in cytomegalovirus infection. About the research overall: It was the public TCR beta signatures that indicated both CMV infection and matching HLA type. Study results and limitations: HLA-C-restricted CMV-specific TCR beta clonotypes prevailed in the ex vivo response.

TCRdb redid the calling of the reads with MiXCR, one entry per CDR3 protein. The table records more than 50,000 distinct CDR3 sequences, about a third of them present only once. Sequenced material: PBMCs, sequenced either directly or after in vitro stimulation (not recorded which). The sequence derives from a human donor in good health (CMV status not recorded). Some clones in this sample may be carry-over from other donors' samples.

The CDR3 sequence: CASGRQGGGYTF. CDR3 sequence (DNA): TGTGCCAGCGGTCGACAGGGCGGTGGCTACACCTTC. The chain employs TRBV6-2 or TRBV6-3 and TRBJ1-2, with 7 bases aligning to TRBD1. V shed 8 bases and J 7 bases; nucleotides not matched to a gene: 7. From germline, CDR1 is MNHEY and CDR2 SVGEGT. The CDR3 totals 12 residues.